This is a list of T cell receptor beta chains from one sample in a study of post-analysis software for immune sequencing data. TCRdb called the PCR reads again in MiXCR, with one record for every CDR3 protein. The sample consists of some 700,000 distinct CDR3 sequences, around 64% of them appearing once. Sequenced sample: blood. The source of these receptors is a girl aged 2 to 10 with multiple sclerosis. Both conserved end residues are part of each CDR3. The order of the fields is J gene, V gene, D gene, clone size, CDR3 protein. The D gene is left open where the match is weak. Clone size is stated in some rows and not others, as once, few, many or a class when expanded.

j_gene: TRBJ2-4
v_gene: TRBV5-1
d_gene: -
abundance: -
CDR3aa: CASSLVPGGEQYF

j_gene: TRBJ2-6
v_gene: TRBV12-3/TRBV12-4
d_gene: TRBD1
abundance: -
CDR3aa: CASRRWTGSGANVLTF

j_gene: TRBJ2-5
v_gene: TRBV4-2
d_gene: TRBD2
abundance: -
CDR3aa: CASSQDGLAGGQETQYF

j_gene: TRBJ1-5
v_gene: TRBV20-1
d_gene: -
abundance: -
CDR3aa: CSARTANSNQPQHF

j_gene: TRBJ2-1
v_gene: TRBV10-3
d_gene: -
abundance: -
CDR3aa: CAISESLGVNEQFF

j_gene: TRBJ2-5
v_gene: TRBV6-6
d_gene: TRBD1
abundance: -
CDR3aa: CASGSSGQGKETQYF

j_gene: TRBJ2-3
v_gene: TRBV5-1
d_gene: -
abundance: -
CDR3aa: CASSLQLLEDTQYF

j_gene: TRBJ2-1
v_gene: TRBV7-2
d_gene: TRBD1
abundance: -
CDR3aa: CASSSARGPREQFF

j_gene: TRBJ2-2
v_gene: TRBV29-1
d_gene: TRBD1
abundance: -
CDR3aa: CSVEIGGRNTGELFF

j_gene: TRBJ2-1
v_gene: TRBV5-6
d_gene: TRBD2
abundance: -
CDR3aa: CASSPGLAGATGEQFF

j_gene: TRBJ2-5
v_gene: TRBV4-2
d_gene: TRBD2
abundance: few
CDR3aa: CASSRGLAGGPGETQYF

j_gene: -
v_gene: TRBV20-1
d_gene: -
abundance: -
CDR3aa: CSASTEETQYF

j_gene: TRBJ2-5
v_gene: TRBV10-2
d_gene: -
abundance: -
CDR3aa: CASSGYGQETQYF

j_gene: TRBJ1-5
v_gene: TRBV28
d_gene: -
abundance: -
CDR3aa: CASSPGQPQPQHF

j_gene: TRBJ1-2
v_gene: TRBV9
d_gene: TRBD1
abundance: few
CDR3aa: CASSMTGTNYGYTF

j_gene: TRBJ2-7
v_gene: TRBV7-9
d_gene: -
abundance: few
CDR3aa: CASSLLLPGRVGHEQYF

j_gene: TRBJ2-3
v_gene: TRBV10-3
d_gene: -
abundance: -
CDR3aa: CAISQPRQQGPTDTQYF

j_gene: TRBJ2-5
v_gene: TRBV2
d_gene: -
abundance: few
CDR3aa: CASRDNRDGEQYF

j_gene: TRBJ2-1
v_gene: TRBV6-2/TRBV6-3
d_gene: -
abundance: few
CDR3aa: CATQGRPPPDEQFF

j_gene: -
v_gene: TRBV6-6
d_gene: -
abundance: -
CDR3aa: CASQSGLRNYEQYF

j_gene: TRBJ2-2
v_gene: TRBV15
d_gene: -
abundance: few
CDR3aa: CATSRENTGELFF

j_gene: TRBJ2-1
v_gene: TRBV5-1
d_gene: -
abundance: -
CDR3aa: CASSLRSASSYNEQFF

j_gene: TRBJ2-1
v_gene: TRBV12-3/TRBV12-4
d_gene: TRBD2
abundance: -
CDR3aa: CASSFRGGRDNEQFF

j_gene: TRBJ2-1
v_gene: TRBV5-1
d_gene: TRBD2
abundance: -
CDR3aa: CASSSRVAGGYNEQFF

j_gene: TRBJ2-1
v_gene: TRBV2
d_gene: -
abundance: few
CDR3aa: CASSEYTAGAQDEQFF

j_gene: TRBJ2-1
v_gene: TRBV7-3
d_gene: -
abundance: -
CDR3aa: CASSLGEGDEQFF

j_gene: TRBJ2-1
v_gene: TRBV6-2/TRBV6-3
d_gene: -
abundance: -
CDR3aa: CASRGNGNSYNEQFF

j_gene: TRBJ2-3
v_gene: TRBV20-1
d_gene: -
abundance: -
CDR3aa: CSARLGHASTDTQYF

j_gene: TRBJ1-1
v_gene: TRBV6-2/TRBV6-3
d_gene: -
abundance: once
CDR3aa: CASSYGRVEAFF

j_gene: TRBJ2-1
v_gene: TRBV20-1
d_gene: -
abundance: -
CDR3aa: CSAPTARGPSYNEQFF

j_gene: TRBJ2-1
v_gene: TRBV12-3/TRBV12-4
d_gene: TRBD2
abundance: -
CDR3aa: CASRGTSGQFF

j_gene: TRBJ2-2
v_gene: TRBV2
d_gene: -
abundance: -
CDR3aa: CASSEETGRGGELFF

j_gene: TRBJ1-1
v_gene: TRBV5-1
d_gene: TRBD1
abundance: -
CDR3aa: CASSQDRDRGAFF